Sequencing of this TCR beta chain was carried out in a study of blood T cell repertoires in COVID-19. Authors' data handling: Estimated nucleated cell counts came from reference gene primer amplification. Using immunoSEQ multiplex PCR, the repertoire was profiled, and TCRdb retains in-frame clones only, with some absent. V, J and clone size derive from that table, while D and trimming were established from the DNA sequence. The repertoire holds approximately 670,000 clones, around 90% seen once, with under 0.3% in the top ten. Germline V gene lookup returns CDR1 MNHEY and CDR2 SMNVEV (reference sequence). CDR3 size: 15 residues. The ends lost 7 bases at V and 1 base at J; junction bases unmatched: 5.

The chain has TRBV27 and TRBJ2-5; TRBD2 matches at 11 bases. Material: peripheral blood. The receptor comes from a woman younger than 35 with acute or convalescent COVID-19. DNA of the CDR3: TGTGCCAGCACTAGCGGGGGGCCGGGCCAAGAGACCCAGTACTTC. It translates to CASTSGGPGQETQYF.